This entry lists 15 T cell receptor beta chains sequenced from one sample in a study of cytomegalovirus exposure and HLA in healthy donors. PCR employed 60 Vbeta and 13 Jbeta primers. Produced via immunoSEQ multiplex PCR; TCRdb's table is partial and in-frame only. The table records roughly 140,000 clones, around 82% of them present only once. The sample comprised PBMCs. All receptors come from a man aged 35 to 55 in good health and CMV-seropositive.

This clone was seen a handful of times. The rearrangement joins TRBV9 to TRBJ2-7; TRBD2 matches at 10 bases. Germline V gene sequence: CDR1 SGDLS, CDR2 YYNGEE. There are 14 residues in the CDR3. V shed 3 bases and J 4 bases; nucleotides not matched to a gene: 4. The CDR3, as DNA: TGTGCCAGCAGCGCCTCGACTAGCGGGTACGAGCAGTACTTC. It is translated as CASSASTSGYEQYF.

This clone was counted between two and nine times. This sequence joins TRBV7-9 and TRBJ1-1; tentative D call: TRBD1 (6 bases). The V end was cut by 5 bases, the J end by 2 bases, with 15 bases between. The CDR3 totals 15 residues. Germline loops: CDR1 SEHNR, CDR2 FQNEAQ (reference sequence). This CDR3 reads CASSPSQGYNTEAFF. The CDR3 coding sequence is TGTGCCAGCAGCCCATCACAGGGATATAACACTGAAGCTTTCTTT.

CDR3 DNA sequence: TGTGCCAGTCAGGGGAGTCCCTACGAGCAGTACTTC. Its translation is CASQGSPYEQYF. This sequence joins TRBV28 and TRBJ2-7, with a tentative D call TRBD1 (6 bases). With 9 bases removed from V and 2 bases from J, the gap between germline ends came to 11 bases. This CDR3 has 12 residues. Germline CDR1 MDHEN, CDR2 SYDVKM.

This clone was observed a handful of times. J is TRBJ2-1 and V is TRBV7-9, with TRBD1 matching 7 bases. Germline CDR1 reads SEHNR; CDR2 reads FQNEAQ (reference sequence). The CDR3 consists of 11 residues. V lost 10 bases, J lost 15 bases, and 12 bases stayed unmatched. CDR3 sequence: CAILQGSILFF. CDR3 in DNA: TGTGCCATTCTACAGGGGTCTATTTTGTTCTTC.

The chain has TRBV29-1 and TRBJ2-1; 11 bases line up with TRBD2. CDR1 and CDR2 from the germline V gene are SQVTM and ANQGSEA. Trimming at V came to 5 bases and at J to 9 bases, leaving 6 bases not matched to a gene. The CDR3 totals 13 residues. CDR3 region: CSVRGTSGAEQFF. CDR3 nucleotides: TGCAGCGTTAGGGGGACTAGCGGAGCTGAGCAGTTCTTC.

V usage is TRBV2 and J usage is TRBJ2-5; 9 bases align to TRBD1. Germline V CDR1 and CDR2: SNHLY, FYNNEI. The CDR3 totals 14 residues. J was trimmed by 4 bases and V by 6 bases; bases with no gene match: 6. CDR3 residues: CASRGQGVLETQYF. CDR3 DNA sequence: TGTGCCAGCAGGGGACAGGGAGTGCTAGAGACCCAGTACTTC. Supplemented by reference TRBV2 and TRBJ2-5, the full variable domain reads EPEVTQTPSHQVTQMGQEVILRCVPISNHLYFYWYRQILGQKVEFLVSFYNNEISEKSEIFDDQFSVERPDGSNFTLKIRSTKLEDSAMYFCASRGQGVLETQYFGPGTRLLVL.

This clone was seen a single time. This chain uses TRBV30 with TRBJ1-1, with D possibly matching TRBD1 (6 bases). V lost 3 bases and J lost 0, with 14 bases in between. Germline CDR1 and CDR2: GTSNPN and SVGIG (reference sequence). The CDR3 extends over 15 amino acids. Here the CDR3 DNA reads TGTGCCTGGAGCGGGGGGGACAACATGAACACTGAAGCTTTCTTT. It specifies CAWSGGDNMNTEAFF.

A note on this clone: One end of the junction is discordant with germline, which a read error may explain. V and J are TRBV7-7 and TRBJ2-7; 7 bases fit TRBD2. Germline values: CDR1 SSHAT, CDR2 FNYEAQ (reference sequence). The CDR3 spans 17 residues. CDR3 sequence reads: CASSLAQLAAFSYEQYF. CDR3 nucleotides: TGTGCTAGCAGCTTAGCGCAGCTAGCGGCCTTCTCCTACGAGCAGTACTTC.

The chain links TRBV6-1 to TRBJ1-5, with TRBD1 matching 8 bases. V shed 5 bases, J shed 7 bases, and the junction held 4 bases outside the gene matches. The CDR3 is 13 amino acids. Per the germline V gene, CDR1 is MNHNS and CDR2 is SASEGT. The CDR3, as DNA: TGTGCCAGCAGTAGGACAGGGAACCAGCCCCAGCATTTT. Protein: CASSRTGNQPQHF.

The chain has TRBV5-1 and TRBJ2-1; D gene uncertain. This CDR3 region has 16 residues. Looked up from germline, CDR1 is SGHRS and CDR2 is YFSETQ. V was shortened by 4 bases and J by 8 bases, with 22 bases between the two germline ends. CDR3 DNA: TGCGCCAGCAGCCGCGAGGCCAACCCGGCCCTACATGAGCAGTTCTTC. This codes for CASSREANPALHEQFF.

Only one count was recorded for this clone. J is TRBJ2-7 and V is TRBV18, with D tentatively TRBD1 (5 bases). This CDR3 has 16 amino acids. Germline CDR1 KGHSH, CDR2 LQKENI. Trimming removed 0 bases from V and 9 bases from J, with 21 bases in between. The CDR3 sequence: CASSPPDFDSLGWQYF. In nucleotides, the CDR3 is TGTGCCAGCTCACCACCCGACTTCGACAGCTTAGGTTGGCAGTACTTC.

J is TRBJ2-6 and V is TRBV5-6; tentatively, D is TRBD1 (5 bases). Germline V gene sequence: CDR1 SGHDT, CDR2 YYEEEE. Trimming shortened V by 5 bases and J by 0 bases, and 21 bases separated the two germline ends. The CDR3 covers 19 residues. The CDR3 is CASSSLRDRQDSGANVLTF. CDR3 sequence (DNA): TGTGCCAGCAGTTCCCTACGCGACAGACAAGACTCTGGGGCCAACGTCCTGACTTTC.

This clone was observed a single time. The rearrangement uses TRBV5-1 and TRBJ2-3, with 8 bases identical to TRBD2. The CDR3 sequence is 14 residues long. The V gene's germline CDR1 is SGHRS and CDR2 YFSETQ. V trimming: 4 bases; J trimming: 2 bases; junction bases outside the gene matches: 3. The CDR3 sequence: CASSPGGVTDTQYF. In nucleotides, the CDR3 is TGCGCCAGCAGCCCCGGGGGGGTCACAGATACGCAGTATTTT. The complete variable domain, with remaining parts taken from reference TRBV5-1 and TRBJ2-3, reads KAGVTQTPRYLIKTRGQQVTLSCSPISGHRSVSWYQQTPGQGLQFLFEYFSETQRNKGNFPGRFSGRQFSNSRSEMNVSTLELGDSALYLCASSPGGVTDTQYFGPGTRLTVL.

Comments on this clone: Other DNA sequences in this sample translate to the same CDR3. The CDR3: CASSRGNEQYF. As DNA, the CDR3 is TGTGCCAGCAGTCGGGGTAACGAGCAGTACTTC. The rearrangement joins TRBV27 to TRBJ2-7, with D perhaps matching TRBD2 (5 bases). Germline V gives CDR1 MNHEY, CDR2 SMNVEV (reference sequence). V lost 5 bases and J lost 5, with 7 bases in between. The CDR3 contains 11 residues.

This clone was picked up a small number of times. The V call is TRBV4-3, the J call TRBJ2-3, with TRBD2 identical over 9 bases. In germline, CDR1 is LGHNA, CDR2 YSLEER. J lost 0 bases, V lost 5 bases, and 6 bases had no gene match. CDR3 length equals 16 residues. The CDR3 here is CASSARLAESTDTQYF. Written as DNA, the CDR3 is TGCGCCAGCAGCGCGAGACTAGCGGAGAGCACAGATACGCAGTATTTT.